Given below is one T cell receptor (beta chain) in context. Its specificity is unknown. V lost 0 bases and J lost 4, with 6 bases in between. Germline V gene sequence: CDR1 SGDLS, CDR2 YYNGEE. CDR3 length: 13 amino acids. This record comes from a study of cytomegalovirus exposure and HLA in healthy donors. Findings and caveats of the study: One variant, a missense change in DCLRE1C, was linked in a later analysis to TCR beta V- and J-gene trimming. Cytomegalovirus association was listed for 150 or so TCR beta chains. Most TCR beta V segments were productive about 87% or about 30% of the time in an earlier analysis.

PCR primers comprised 60 Vbeta and 13 Jbeta primers. The assay was immunoSEQ multiplex PCR, and TCRdb's table has in-frame clones only and misses some. The sample shows fewer than 45,000 clones, almost 70% of them seen only once. The sample comprised PBMCs. The chain combines TRBV9 with TRBJ2-3; D gene ambiguous. The clonotype originates from a man in his forties or fifties in good health and CMV-seronegative. The CDR3 loop is CASSVDGPDTQYF. The CDR3 bases are TGTGCCAGCAGCGTAGATGGGCCAGATACGCAGTATTTT.